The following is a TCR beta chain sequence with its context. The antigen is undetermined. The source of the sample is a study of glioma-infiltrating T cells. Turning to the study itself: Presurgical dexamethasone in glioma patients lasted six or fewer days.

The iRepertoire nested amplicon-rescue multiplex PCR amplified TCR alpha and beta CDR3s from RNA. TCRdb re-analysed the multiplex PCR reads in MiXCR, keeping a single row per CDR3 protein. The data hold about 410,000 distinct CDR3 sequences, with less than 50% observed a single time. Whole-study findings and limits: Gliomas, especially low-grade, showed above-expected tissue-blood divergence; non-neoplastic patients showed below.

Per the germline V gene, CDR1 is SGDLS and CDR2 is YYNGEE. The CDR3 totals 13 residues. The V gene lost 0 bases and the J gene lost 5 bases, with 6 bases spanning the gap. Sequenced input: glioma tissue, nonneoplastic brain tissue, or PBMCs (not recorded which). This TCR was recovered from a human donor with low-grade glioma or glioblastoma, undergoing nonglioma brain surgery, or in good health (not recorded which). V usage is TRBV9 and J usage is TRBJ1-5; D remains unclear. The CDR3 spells CASSVDVYQPQHF. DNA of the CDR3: TGTGCCAGCAGCGTAGATGTCTATCAGCCCCAGCATTTT.